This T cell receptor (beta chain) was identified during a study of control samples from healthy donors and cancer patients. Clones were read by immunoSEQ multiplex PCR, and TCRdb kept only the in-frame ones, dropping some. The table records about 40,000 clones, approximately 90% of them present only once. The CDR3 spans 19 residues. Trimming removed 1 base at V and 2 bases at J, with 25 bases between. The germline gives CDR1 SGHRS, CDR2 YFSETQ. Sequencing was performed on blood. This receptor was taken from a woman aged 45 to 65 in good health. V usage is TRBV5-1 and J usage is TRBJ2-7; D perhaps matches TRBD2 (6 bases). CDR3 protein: CASSLSVSSVGEVPYEQYF. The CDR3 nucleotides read TGCGCCAGCAGCTTGTCGGTGTCTAGTGTCGGGGAGGTACCCTACGAGCAGTACTTC.